This T cell receptor beta chain is drawn from a study of blood T cell repertoires in COVID-19. Overall study: Cohort 3 donors were reported recovered after two negative PCRs, clearance, or symptom resolution. Nucleic acid was either cDNA or gDNA, and it came from T cells, B-cell-depleted T cells, or PBMCs.

In the original processing: How many nucleated cells were present was estimated from reference gene primer amplification. Using immunoSEQ multiplex PCR, the repertoire was profiled, and TCRdb retains in-frame clones only, with some absent. V and J calls and clone size come straight from that table; D and trimming were deduced from the DNA. Here the sample spans hundreds of thousands of clones, 88% being singletons. CDR1 and CDR2 (germline): MNHEY, SVGAGI. V gave up 6 bases and J gave up 5 bases; unmatched junction bases: 9. This CDR3 spans 15 amino acids. J is TRBJ1-3 and V is TRBV6-5, with TRBD1 matching 8 bases. Sequencing was carried out using PBMCs or T cells enriched from blood (not recorded which). The sequence derives from a woman aged 60 to 75 in a cohort exposed to, infected with or recovered from COVID-19 (not recorded which). The CDR3 sequence: CASSTRQGARNTIYF. The CDR3 nucleotides are TGTGCCAGCAGCACACGTCAGGGGGCAAGAAACACCATATATTTT.